Given below is one T cell receptor (beta chain) in context. Sequenced by immunoSEQ multiplex PCR; TCRdb stores in-frame clones only, minus some. This sample has a few hundred thousand clones, with under 90% found just once. This record belongs to a study of blood T cell repertoires in COVID-19. This clonotype was sampled from a woman aged 60-75 years who had recovered from COVID-19. The specimen sequenced was PBMCs or T cells enriched from blood (not recorded which).

Written as DNA, the CDR3 is TGCGCCAGCAGCCGAACACGACAAGAGACCCAGTACTTC. Translated: CASSRTRQETQYF. V is TRBV5-1 and J is TRBJ2-5, with D uncertain. Germline loops: CDR1 SGHRS, CDR2 YFSETQ. V lost 4 bases and J 2 bases, leaving 9 bases between the germline ends. This CDR3 has 13 amino acids.